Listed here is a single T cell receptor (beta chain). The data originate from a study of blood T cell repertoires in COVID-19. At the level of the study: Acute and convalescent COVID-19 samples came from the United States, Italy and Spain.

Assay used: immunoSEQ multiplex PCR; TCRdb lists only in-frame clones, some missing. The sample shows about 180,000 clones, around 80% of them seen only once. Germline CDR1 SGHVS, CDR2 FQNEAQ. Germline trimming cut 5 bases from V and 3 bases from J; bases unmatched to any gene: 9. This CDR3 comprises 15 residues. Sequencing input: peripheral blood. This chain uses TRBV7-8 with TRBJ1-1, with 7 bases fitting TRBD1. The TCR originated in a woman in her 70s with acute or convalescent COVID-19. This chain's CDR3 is CASSPTGVGDTEAFF. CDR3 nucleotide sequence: TGTGCCAGCAGCCCCACAGGGGTTGGAGACACTGAAGCTTTCTTT.